This T cell receptor beta chain is drawn from a study of vaccination and CD4 T cells after COVID-19. Study at large: Post-vaccine sample collection happened at a median of around 77 days after dose two, ranging 14 to 241. Overlapping spike pools from SARS-CoV-2 and HCoV-NL63, HCoV-OC43 and HCoV-229E served as culture stimuli. Controls used CEFX viral epitopes (positive), HIV-1 Nef peptides (negative), or no peptide.

A word on this clonotype: No antigen is known for it.

General study results and limits: Median SARS-CoV-2-reactive clonotype numbers went from 21 to 38; this increase was not significant.

Cultured CD4+ T cell DNA underwent sequencing with the Oncomine TCR Beta short-read assay. TCRdb re-analysed the PCR reads in MiXCR, keeping a single row per CDR3 protein. The profile shows around 21,000 distinct CDR3 sequences, 49% of them singletons. This CDR3 is built from 14 residues. V dropped 4 bases and J dropped 4 bases, with 16 bases sitting between them. Germline CDR1 and CDR2: DFQATT and SNEGSKA (reference sequence). Documented treatment: approximately 9-day PBMC culture with coronavirus spike peptide pools or control peptides (ViraFEST assay). V and J are TRBV20-1 and TRBJ2-5; D might be TRBD2 (6 bases). This receptor was identified in a human donor who had recovered from COVID-19. Sequencing was carried out using CD4+ T cells from blood, cultured in vitro. Written as DNA, the CDR3 is TGCAGTGCTACCCCGGGAGTTGGCGGAGAGACCCAGTACTTC. It is translated as CSATPGVGGETQYF.